This entry lists 4 T cell receptor beta chains sequenced from one sample in a study of response to subunit inactivated influenza vaccine (dated by TCRdb to 2016 to 2018). Libraries came from RT-PCR. Sequencing used an Illumina HiSeq 2500. TCRdb trimmed public reads at Q25 via fastp, called clones via MiXCR and kept in-frame beta chains. Each entry merges the rows of one CDR3 protein and shows their most common DNA and genes. For this sample the table gives around 580,000 distinct CDR3 sequences, of which about 15% were detected only once. 11% of the sample comes from the top ten. Sequences were derived from PBMCs from blood, sampled 11 to 12 days after vaccination. Source of these receptors: a man aged 45-65 years who received an inactivated influenza vaccine. Donor details come from another sample of the same person, matched by shared clones.

The chain combines TRBV28 with TRBJ2-3; 12 bases agree with TRBD2. Germline values: CDR1 MDHEN, CDR2 SYDVKM. J lost 2 bases, V lost 3 bases, and 12 bases had no gene match. The CDR3 has 19 amino acids. CDR3 sequence (DNA): TGTGCCAGCAGTTTCCCACGTAGGACTAGCGGGACCCCCACAGATACGCAGTATTTT. This gives the protein CASSFPRRTSGTPTDTQYF.

J is TRBJ1-1 and V is TRBV3-1; 7 bases match TRBD1. This CDR3 has 15 residues. The J segment lost 4 bases and the V segment lost 4 bases, leaving 9 bases of the junction unmatched. Per germline, CDR1 LGHDT and CDR2 YNNKEL (reference sequence). The CDR3 reads CASSPGQKVGTEAFF. The CDR3 DNA sequence: TGTGCCAGCAGCCCGGGACAGAAAGTGGGCACTGAAGCTTTCTTT.

This clonotype has just a few counts. This sequence joins TRBV4-3 and TRBJ1-4; possible D gene TRBD1, 6 bases. The V gene lost 5 bases and the J gene lost 6 bases, with 13 bases spanning the gap. Germline CDR1 is LGHNA and CDR2 is YSLEER. The CDR3 extends over 14 amino acids. DNA for the CDR3: TGCGCCAGCAGCAAAACCGGGACACATGAAAAACTGTTTTTT. Its protein product is CASSKTGTHEKLFF.

The rearrangement uses TRBV29-1 and TRBJ2-4; a possible D gene is TRBD2 (5 bases). Germline V gives CDR1 SQVTM, CDR2 ANQGSEA. V was clipped by 5 bases and J by 0 bases, with 11 bases between them. The CDR3 has 14 residues. CDR3 loop: CSVLGGSAKNIQYF. CDR3 in DNA: TGCAGCGTTCTAGGAGGTTCAGCCAAAAACATTCAGTACTTC.